Listed here are 4 T cell receptor beta chains from one sample, sequenced in a study of regulatory T cells in long-lasting Graves disease. Time point here: newly diagnosed GD, antithyroid drugs for less than 3 months. Extracted RNA from PBMCs served as the source of the TCR library. Arm-PCR of CDR3 regions and iRepertoire HTBI primers were used to build TCR beta libraries. TCRdb ran MiXCR on the multiplex PCR reads and lists one entry per CDR3 protein. The profile covers a few hundred thousand distinct CDR3 sequences, with around 20% appearing a single time and about 15% taken by the ten largest. The material was peripheral blood mononuclear cells (PBMCs), obtained at new diagnosis, from a patient treated with antithyroid drugs. These receptors were taken from a female donor with Graves disease.

The table lists this clonotype with many counts. This chain links TRBV7-2 with TRBJ2-7, with D perhaps TRBD1 (5 bases). CDR1 and CDR2 from the germline V gene are SGHTA and FQGNSA. The ends were cut back, 4 bases at V and 4 bases at J, with 14 bases in the middle. The CDR3 runs to 14 residues. The DNA for the CDR3 is TGTGCCAGCAGCTCAGCAGGGATTAGGTACGAGCAGTACTTC. Translated: CASSSAGIRYEQYF.

On this clonotype: This likely reflects a read error, since a far larger clone is one base away. The gene calls are TRBV28 and TRBJ1-5; D remains unclear. Trimming took off 7 bases at V and 4 bases at J, with 8 bases between the two ends. The CDR3 consists of 12 residues. CDR1 is MDHEN, CDR2 SYDVKM, per germline. The CDR3 is CASTPLNQPQHF. The CDR3 DNA follows: TGTGCCAGCACCCCTCTTAATCAGCCCCAGCATTTT.

This clonotype came up many times. V gene TRBV2 combines with J gene TRBJ2-7; TRBD2 matches 10 bases. CDR1 and CDR2 (germline): SNHLY, FYNNEI. This CDR3 has 15 amino acids. V lost 6 bases, J lost 0 bases, and 5 bases stayed unmatched. This CDR3 reads CASRPGTSASYEQYF. The CDR3 DNA follows: TGTGCCAGCAGACCCGGGACTAGCGCCTCCTACGAGCAGTACTTC. The variable domain in full, completed from reference TRBV2 and TRBJ2-7, reads EPEVTQTPSHQVTQMGQEVILRCVPISNHLYFYWYRQILGQKVEFLVSFYNNEISEKSEIFDDQFSVERPDGSNFTLKIRSTKLEDSAMYFCASRPGTSASYEQYFGPGTRLTVT.

This clonotype was observed at least ten times. The chain carries TRBV4-1 and TRBJ1-5; 11 bases line up with TRBD1. The CDR3 covers 16 residues. V was clipped by 1 base and J by 7 bases; unmatched bases: 6. The germline V gene has CDR1 MGHRA and CDR2 YSYEKL. CDR3 in DNA: TGCGCCAGCAGCCAAGGGGTGGGGGACAGGGGGCAGCCCCAGCATTTT. It is translated as CASSQGVGDRGQPQHF.